Below, 19 T cell receptor beta chains from the same sample are listed, as sequenced in a study of blood T cells in healthy people across ages. Alongside a J-beta primer mix, a sample-barcoded 5' primer served in a second PCR lasting 7 to 11 cycles. TCRdb recomputed calls from the 5' RACE reads with MiXCR, one row per CDR3 protein. The sample yields about a million distinct CDR3 sequences, roughly two fifths seen once. The sequenced sample consisted of blood. These receptor sequences come from a young man in good health.

This clonotype was seen only a few times. The junction differs from germline at one of its ends, possibly a read error. The V and J genes are TRBV6-5 and TRBJ2-7; D unresolved. The CDR3 consists of 9 residues. Per the germline V gene, CDR1 is MNHEY and CDR2 is SVGAGI. CDR3 nucleotides: TGTGCCAGCAGTTACGGTATGGAGTTC. Its translation is CASSYGMEF.

The chain is built from TRBV4-2 and TRBJ1-2; 7 nucleotides agree with TRBD1. CDR3 length equals 16 residues. J gave up 0 bases and V 3 bases, and 7 bases lay outside the gene matches. CDR1 LGHNA and CDR2 YNFKEQ come from the germline V gene. CDR3 sequence reads: CASSQVEGGSNYGYTF. The CDR3 coding sequence is TGTGCCAGCAGCCAGGTAGAAGGGGGCTCTAACTATGGCTACACCTTC.

The chain is built from TRBV28 and TRBJ2-7; 8 bases fit TRBD1. V was pared by 7 bases and J by 0 bases, with 8 bases of the junction left unmatched. Germline CDR1 reads MDHEN; CDR2 reads SYDVKM. The CDR3 is 15 residues long. The CDR3 nucleotides read TGTGCCAGCACAACATGGACAGGGAACTCCTACGAGCAGTACTTC. It is translated as CASTTWTGNSYEQYF. Full variable domain (missing parts from reference TRBV28 and TRBJ2-7): DVKVTQSSRYLVKRTGEKVFLECVQDMDHENMFWYRQDPGLGLRLIYFSYDVKMKEKGDIPEGYSVSREKKERFSLILESASTNQTSMYLCASTTWTGNSYEQYFGPGTRLTVT.

The chain combines TRBV10-3 with TRBJ2-3; D tentatively reads TRBD1 or TRBD2 (5 bases each). The CDR3 length is 17 residues. The V and J ends lost 0 bases and 1 base respectively, with 14 bases between them. Germline loops: CDR1 ENHRY, CDR2 SYGVKD. The CDR3 region is CAISESVRGRGTDTQYF. DNA of the CDR3: TGTGCCATCAGTGAGTCAGTGAGGGGACGGGGCACAGATACGCAGTATTTT.

The V and J genes are TRBV7-8 and TRBJ1-5, with D perhaps matching TRBD1 (5 bases). The germline V gene has CDR1 SGHVS and CDR2 FQNEAQ. The CDR3 has 16 amino acids. Trimming took 7 bases from V and 7 from J, leaving 23 bases between them. The CDR3 is CASTEAGEGPHQPQHF. For the CDR3, the DNA is TGTGCCAGCACCGAGGCGGGGGAGGGTCCTCACCAGCCCCAGCATTTT.

The chain has TRBV4-3 and TRBJ1-6; 10 bases agree with TRBD1. CDR1 is LGHNA, CDR2 YSLEER, per germline. This CDR3 has 16 amino acids. V lost 0 bases and J lost 7; bases outside the gene matches: 3. The CDR3 protein is CASSQDAGQGNSPLHF. For the CDR3, the DNA is TGCGCCAGCAGCCAAGATGCGGGACAGGGGAATTCACCCCTCCACTTT.

This clonotype was detected ten times or more. The chain uses TRBV12-3 or TRBV12-4 and TRBJ2-7, with TRBD1 matching 7 bases. J was trimmed by 5 bases and V by 6 bases; bases with no gene match: 4. This CDR3 has 12 residues. The CDR3 reads CASSDRVHEQYF. CDR3 DNA: TGTGCCAGCAGCGACAGGGTCCACGAGCAGTACTTC.

The chain joins TRBV11-2 to TRBJ2-7, with D unclear. Per the germline V gene, CDR1 is SGHAT and CDR2 is FQNNGV. The V end was cut by 7 bases, the J end by 2 bases, with 15 bases between. The CDR3 is 14 residues long. The CDR3 is CASTPYLGTYEQYF. Written as DNA, the CDR3 is TGTGCCAGCACTCCGTACCTGGGGACCTACGAGCAGTACTTC.

The chain links TRBV20-1 to TRBJ2-1, with 10 bases matching TRBD2. J gave up 1 base and V 2 bases, and 11 bases lay outside the gene matches. Germline CDR1 reads DFQATT; CDR2 reads SNEGSKA (reference sequence). The CDR3 extends over 18 amino acids. CDR3 protein: CSARSSVGGLASYNEQFF. In DNA form, the CDR3 reads TGCAGTGCTAGATCCTCGGTGGGGGGACTAGCGTCCTACAATGAGCAGTTCTTC.

This clonotype was recorded many times. The CDR3 nucleotides are TGCAGTGCTAGGGACAACTACGAGCAGTACTTC. It specifies CSARDNYEQYF. This chain uses TRBV20-1 with TRBJ2-7, with D possibly matching TRBD1 (5 bases). Germline loops: CDR1 DFQATT, CDR2 SNEGSKA (reference sequence). This CDR3 comprises 11 residues. V gave up 3 bases and J gave up 3 bases, with 6 bases separating them.

V usage is TRBV3-1 and J usage is TRBJ1-2; D not certain. Looked up from germline, CDR1 is LGHDT and CDR2 is YNNKEL (reference sequence). This CDR3 comprises 13 residues. Trimming shortened V by 5 bases and J by 4 bases, and 11 bases separated the two germline ends. This CDR3 is CASSYPNFYGYTF. For the CDR3, the DNA is TGTGCCAGCAGCTACCCCAACTTCTATGGCTACACCTTC.

The V gene is TRBV4-1, the J gene TRBJ2-4, with 7 bases matching TRBD2. The V segment lost 0 bases and the J segment 0 bases; nucleotides outside the gene matches: 8. The CDR3 is 18 residues long. Germline V gives CDR1 MGHRA, CDR2 YSYEKL. CDR3 sequence (DNA): TGCGCCAGCAGCCAAGATGGGGGGGGGTCTGGAGCCAAAAACATTCAGTACTTC. This sequence encodes CASSQDGGGSGAKNIQYF.

This sequence joins TRBV20-1 and TRBJ2-3; 7 nucleotides line up with TRBD1. Germline-derived CDR1 and CDR2 are DFQATT and SNEGSKA (reference sequence). Unmatched junction bases numbered 3, after V lost 4 bases and J lost 5 bases. This CDR3 region has 12 residues. The CDR3 spells CSANSGGDTQYF. The CDR3 region has the DNA TGCAGTGCTAACTCAGGGGGAGATACGCAGTATTTT.

The V call is TRBV20-1, the J call TRBJ2-7; 7 bases agree with TRBD2. J was trimmed by 4 bases and V by 5 bases; bases with no gene match: 17. Germline values: CDR1 DFQATT, CDR2 SNEGSKA (reference sequence). CDR3 size: 16 residues. The CDR3 nucleotides are TGCAGTGCTGATCGGGAGGCAGGACGGGGATGGTACGAGCAGTACTTC. This encodes CSADREAGRGWYEQYF.

This clonotype was found a few times. J is TRBJ1-1 and V is TRBV6-2 or TRBV6-3, with 7 bases lining up with TRBD1. V was clipped by 10 bases and J by 1 base; unmatched bases: 3. The CDR3 runs to 12 residues. Germline lookup yields CDR1 MNHEY and CDR2 SVGEGT. The CDR3 here is CATQGGNTEAFF. CDR3 DNA sequence: TGTGCCACCCAGGGGGGGAACACTGAAGCTTTCTTT.

This clonotype was counted at least ten times. The genes are TRBV3-1 and TRBJ2-3; unclear D gene. V gave up 0 bases and J gave up 4 bases, with 11 bases separating them. Germline V gene sequence: CDR1 LGHDT, CDR2 YNNKEL (reference sequence). The CDR3 runs to 15 residues. The CDR3, as DNA: TGTGCCAGCAGCCAAGATGGGTCGATTTCAGATACGCAGTATTTT. The encoded protein is CASSQDGSISDTQYF.

As DNA, the CDR3 is TGTGCCAGCAGCCCGCGACTAGCGGGTTTGGGGAATACGCAGTATTTT. Protein: CASSPRLAGLGNTQYF. The chain combines TRBV7-2 with TRBJ2-3, with 10 bases fitting TRBD2. Germline V gene data show CDR1 as SGHTA and CDR2 as FQGNSA. The CDR3 loop spans 16 amino acids. J gave up 7 bases and V 5 bases, and 12 bases lay outside the gene matches.

The gene calls are TRBV7-2 and TRBJ1-1, with 7 bases matching TRBD1. V was pared by 5 bases and J by 3 bases, with 9 bases of the junction left unmatched. The CDR3 covers 15 residues. From germline, CDR1 is SGHTA and CDR2 FQGNSA. The CDR3 sequence: CASSQRDSLYTEAFF. The CDR3 DNA is TGTGCCAGCAGCCAACGGGACAGTTTATACACTGAAGCTTTCTTT.

The genes are TRBV6-5 and TRBJ2-2; no clear D gene. V lost 0 bases to trimming and J lost 3 bases, with 17 bases between them. The CDR3 extends over 18 amino acids. The V gene's germline CDR1 is MNHEY and CDR2 SVGAGI. The CDR3 DNA reads as TGTGCCAGCAGTTACTCGTTCGGCAGTCTCCCGGACACCGGGGAGCTGTTTTTT. Protein sequence: CASSYSFGSLPDTGELFF.